This note documents a single TCR beta chain sequence. The target antigen is unknown. Donors were healthy HIV-negative adults without recently reported acute infections or vaccinations. Germline assignment: CDR1 MDHEN and CDR2 SYDVKM. The CDR3 is made up of 14 amino acids. V dropped 1 base and J dropped 5; count of bases not matched to a gene: 3. This specimen belongs to a study of shared clonotypes between healthy human individuals. Study background: Each donor contributed plates that comprised three CD4 naive, three CD4 memory, two CD8 naive and one CD8 memory.

Whole-study results and caveats: Large depth notwithstanding, sorted-subset sequencing proved incomplete by rarefaction. Unshared clonotypes carried lower generation probabilities than those common to all four donors.

TCRdb keeps only in-frame clones here, not all; method: immunoSEQ multiplex PCR. The sample carries hundreds of thousands of clones, 90% to 97% recorded once. This TCR was recovered from a woman aged 30 to 39 in good health. Sequencing was carried out using naive CD4+ T cells sorted from blood. Subset noted: CD45RA+ positively selected. The rearrangement joins TRBV28 to TRBJ1-2; 8 bases match TRBD1. CDR3 DNA: TGTGCCAGCAGTTTATCAGGGGGCTCGTATGGCTACACCTTC. Residues: CASSLSGGSYGYTF.